Below, one T cell receptor (beta chain) is given with its context. The target antigen is unknown. Assay: immunoSEQ multiplex PCR; the TCRdb copy retains only in-frame clones and omits some. The data contain some 1,100,000 clones, more than 75% of them singletons. Germline CDR1 MGHRA, CDR2 YSYEKL. This CDR3 is 14 amino acids long. V was shortened by 0 bases and J by 2 bases, with 6 bases between the two germline ends. The data originate from a study of shared clonotypes between healthy human individuals. Notes on the study in general: Clonotypes not shared had lower generation probabilities than those common to all four donors. Several donors held about 5% of naive CD4 clonotypes in common. Sorted-subset sequencing, rarefaction showed, was incomplete despite large depth.

The rearrangement links TRBV4-1 to TRBJ2-3, with D uncertain. The sequenced material came from memory CD4+ T cells from PBMCs. Regarding subset: CD45RA-negative fraction. The TCR sequence derives from a man younger than 35 in good health. Some clones in this sample may be carry-over from other donors' samples. The CDR3 DNA reads TGCGCCAGCAGCCAAGAGCCCTTCACAGATACGCAGTATTTT. This gives the protein CASSQEPFTDTQYF.